This passage covers 5 T cell receptor beta chains from one sample sequenced in a study of human T cells and chemical hapten exposure (dated by TCRdb to the early 2020s). Receptor libraries were prepared by RACE. The instrument given in TCRdb is NextSeq 500. TCRdb applied fastp at Q25 and MiXCR to the public reads, then kept only in-frame beta chains. Each record represents a unique CDR3 protein, reported with the most common genes and DNA among its rows. Counted in this sample were approximately 34,000 distinct CDR3 sequences; roughly 5.5% of them appeared once. Around 13% of the sample lies in the top ten. What the time point label conveys for this sample: healthy volunteer bleed at 6 weeks. Unfractionated whole blood was collected in Tempus Blood RNA tubes, and total RNA was extracted from that blood. Sequences were obtained from whole blood. These receptors came from a human donor in good health. Some clones in this sample may be carry-over from other donors' samples.

The V and J genes are TRBV7-8 and TRBJ1-3, with 9 bases fitting TRBD1. J gave up 3 bases and V 5 bases, and 17 bases lay outside the gene matches. Germline V gene data show CDR1 as SGHVS and CDR2 as FQNEAQ. This CDR3 has 19 residues. The CDR3 spells CASSPQPGQGKLLGNTIYF. For the CDR3, the DNA is TGTGCCAGCAGCCCACAGCCGGGACAGGGAAAGCTACTTGGAAACACCATATATTTT.

The sample holds many counts of this clonotype. The gene calls are TRBV7-2 and TRBJ1-5; TRBD1 aligns across 8 bases. V lost 5 bases, J lost 5 bases, and 2 bases stayed unmatched. Per germline, CDR1 SGHTA and CDR2 FQGNSA. This CDR3 region has 13 residues. CDR3 loop: CASSPDRDQPQHF. The CDR3 DNA sequence: TGTGCCAGCAGCCCGGACAGGGATCAGCCCCAGCATTTT.

The chain carries TRBV12-3 or TRBV12-4 and TRBJ1-2, with D maybe TRBD1 (5 bases). The CDR3 is made up of 15 amino acids. Trimming took off 2 bases at V and 4 bases at J, with 14 bases between the two ends. CDR3 amino acids: CASSLPGWGVYGYTF. The CDR3 DNA reads as TGTGCCAGCAGTTTACCGGGGTGGGGGGTCTATGGCTACACCTTC.

This clonotype was counted at least ten times. The chain has TRBV10-3 and TRBJ2-7, with D unresolved. This CDR3 has 14 residues. Trimming took off 0 bases at V and 0 bases at J, with 6 bases between the two ends. Per the germline V gene, CDR1 is ENHRY and CDR2 is SYGVKD. DNA of the CDR3: TGTGCCATCAGTGAGTCAGGCGGCTCCTACGAGCAGTACTTC. It translates to CAISESGGSYEQYF.

This clonotype came up a few times. J is TRBJ2-1 and V is TRBV7-6, with TRBD1 matching 9 bases. V dropped 5 bases and J dropped 9; count of bases not matched to a gene: 8. The CDR3 totals 14 residues. In germline, CDR1 is SGHVS, CDR2 FNYEAQ. CDR3 protein: CASSGRQGGVEQFF. CDR3 nucleotides: TGTGCCAGCAGCGGACGACAGGGGGGAGTTGAGCAGTTCTTC.